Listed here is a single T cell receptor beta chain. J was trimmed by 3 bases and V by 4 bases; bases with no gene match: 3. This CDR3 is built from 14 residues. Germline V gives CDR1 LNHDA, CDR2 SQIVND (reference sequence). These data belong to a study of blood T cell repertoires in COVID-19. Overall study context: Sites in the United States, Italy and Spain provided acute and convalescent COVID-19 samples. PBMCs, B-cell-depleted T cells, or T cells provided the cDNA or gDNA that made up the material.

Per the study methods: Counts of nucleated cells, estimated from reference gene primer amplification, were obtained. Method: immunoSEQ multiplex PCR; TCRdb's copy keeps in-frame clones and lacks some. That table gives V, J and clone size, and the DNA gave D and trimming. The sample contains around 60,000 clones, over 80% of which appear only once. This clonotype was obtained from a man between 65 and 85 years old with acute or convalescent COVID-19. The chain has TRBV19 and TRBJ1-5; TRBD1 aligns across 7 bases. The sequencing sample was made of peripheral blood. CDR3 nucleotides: TGTGCCAGTAGTAGAACAGGGGACAATCAGCCCCAGCATTTT. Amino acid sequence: CASSRTGDNQPQHF.